This entry is about one TCR beta chain. What it recognizes is unknown. These data come from a study of shared clonotypes between healthy human individuals. Study-level findings and limits: Generation probability values for non-shared clonotypes were lower than those for clonotypes shared by all four donors.

With 5 bases removed from V and 7 bases from J, the gap between germline ends came to 12 bases. CDR1 LNHDA and CDR2 SQIVND come from the germline V gene (reference sequence). The CDR3 is 13 amino acids. Assay: immunoSEQ multiplex PCR; the TCRdb copy retains only in-frame clones and omits some. The sample records a few million clones, less than 95% being singletons. Sequenced input: naive CD4+ T cells from PBMCs. The sample's subset: CD45RA+ positively selected. The sequence was obtained from a man aged 18 to 30 in good health. Some clones in this sample may be carry-over from other donors' samples. The chain employs TRBV19 and TRBJ1-5; possibly TRBD1 for D (6 bases). As DNA, the CDR3 is TGTGCCAGTAGTGTTCAGACAGGACAGCCCCAGCATTTT. This sequence encodes CASSVQTGQPQHF.